The 21 T cell receptor beta chains presented below share a single source sample, sequenced in a study of blood T cell repertoires in COVID-19 (dated by TCRdb to between 2020 and 2021). Receptor amplification or capture employed the immunoSEQ multiplex PCR assay. As stored in TCRdb, this immuneACCESS dataset retains in-frame rearrangements with V and J assigned. A fraction of the clones does not appear; measured against another copy, unresolved V genes explain less than half of the discrepancy, and the remainder lacks a known reason. The sample table records 150,000 or so clones; 82% of these occur just once. The ten largest clones take up about a sixth of the sample. Sample: PBMCs or T cells enriched from blood (not recorded which). The receptors were gathered from a man aged 55 to 70 who had recovered from COVID-19.

This chain joins TRBV19 and TRBJ1-1; 9 nucleotides match TRBD1. J gave up 5 bases and V 3 bases, and 4 bases lay outside the gene matches. Germline V gene lookup returns CDR1 LNHDA and CDR2 SQIVND (reference sequence). This CDR3 has 14 amino acids. CDR3 loop: CASSIRTGVTEAFF. Here the CDR3 DNA reads TGTGCCAGTAGTATTCGGACAGGGGTAACTGAAGCTTTCTTT.

The chain carries TRBV5-5 and TRBJ2-5; TRBD2 might be the D (7 bases). Per germline, CDR1 SGHKS and CDR2 YYEKEE (reference sequence). The ends were cut back, 7 bases at V and 5 bases at J, with 21 bases in the middle. The CDR3 loop spans 15 amino acids. CDR3: CASLGGGVDAETQYF. The CDR3 bases are TGTGCCAGCCTCGGAGGGGGGGTGGATGCGGAGACCCAGTACTTC.

The V gene is TRBV20-1, the J gene TRBJ1-1; possible D gene TRBD1, 5 bases. In germline, CDR1 is DFQATT, CDR2 SNEGSKA (reference sequence). V lost 1 base, J lost 10 bases, and 10 bases lay in between. This CDR3 has 11 residues. DNA of the CDR3: TGCAGTGCTAGAGGGGCAGGGCCAGCTTTCTTT. Translated: CSARGAGPAFF.

The rearrangement joins TRBV7-3 to TRBJ1-5; perhaps TRBD1 as D (5 bases). The V gene's germline CDR1 is SGHTA and CDR2 FQGTGA. Trimming cost V 8 bases and J 4 bases, with 21 bases left between them. The CDR3 totals 16 residues. CDR3 DNA: TGTGCCAGCCGCATAACATTGGGGCGTTGTAATCAGCCCCAGCATTTT. Translated, it gives CASRITLGRCNQPQHF.

CDR3 bases: TGTGCCAGCAGCCCCCGGACTAGCGGGGGCACAGATACGCAGTATTTT. Translated, it gives CASSPRTSGGTDTQYF. This rearrangement joins TRBV9 to TRBJ2-3, with TRBD2 matching over 12 bases. CDR1 SGDLS and CDR2 YYNGEE come from the germline V gene. Trimming cost V 4 bases and J 1 base; bases outside gene matches: 4. The CDR3 has 16 amino acids.

V usage is TRBV19 and J usage is TRBJ1-4; 7 bases are a match to TRBD1. In germline, CDR1 is LNHDA, CDR2 SQIVND (reference sequence). CDR3 length: 13 residues. Germline trimming cut 6 bases from V and 5 bases from J; bases unmatched to any gene: 3. DNA of the CDR3: TGTGCCAGTAGGGGGACAGAGAATGAAAAACTGTTTTTT. Translated, it gives CASRGTENEKLFF. Full variable domain (rest looked up from reference TRBV19 and TRBJ1-4): DGGITQSPKYLFRKEGQNVTLSCEQNLNHDAMYWYRQDPGQGLRLIYYSQIVNDFQKGDIAEGYSVSREKKESFPLTVTSAQKNPTAFYLCASRGTENEKLFFGSGTQLSVL.

This chain links TRBV19 with TRBJ1-6; TRBD1 might be the D (6 bases). V was cut by 4 bases and J by 7 bases, with 17 bases left in between. The CDR3 spans 16 residues. Germline V lookup: CDR1 LNHDA, CDR2 SQIVND (reference sequence). CDR3 amino acids: CASSTVPGQVNSPLHF. CDR3 nucleotide sequence: TGTGCCAGTAGTACCGTTCCGGGACAAGTAAATTCACCCCTCCACTTT.

The chain carries TRBV11-3 and TRBJ2-1; tentatively, D is TRBD2 (5 bases). CDR1 SGHNT and CDR2 YENEEA come from the germline V gene. CDR3 length equals 14 residues. V was trimmed by 1 base and J by 4 bases, leaving 8 bases between them. The CDR3 sequence is CASSLAAEYNEQFF. The CDR3 DNA sequence: TGTGCCAGCAGCTTAGCAGCGGAATACAATGAGCAGTTCTTC.

This clone turned up a few times. This rearrangement joins TRBV7-8 to TRBJ1-2; 10 nucleotides line up with TRBD1. CDR3 length: 13 amino acids. V shed 9 bases and J 5 bases; nucleotides not matched to a gene: 6. The germline V gene has CDR1 SGHVS and CDR2 FQNEAQ. CDR3 DNA: TGTGCCAGTGGGACAGGGGTCCGTTATGGCTACACCTTC. Translating gives CASGTGVRYGYTF.

V and J are TRBV19 and TRBJ1-5; possible D gene TRBD1, 6 bases. CDR1 is LNHDA and CDR2 is SQIVND in the germline V gene (reference sequence). The CDR3 loop spans 17 amino acids. The V gene lost 3 bases and the J gene lost 2 bases, with 17 bases spanning the gap. The DNA for the CDR3 is TGTGCCAGTAGTATGTGGGACACTTCTTGGGGCAATCAGCCCCAGCATTTT. It yields the protein CASSMWDTSWGNQPQHF.

The rearrangement links TRBV14 to TRBJ1-6; maybe TRBD1 (5 bases). Germline assignment: CDR1 SGHDN and CDR2 FVKESK. The CDR3 consists of 14 residues. V was clipped by 0 bases and J by 8 bases, with 8 bases between them. In nucleotides, the CDR3 is TGTGCCAGCAGCCAAGACCAGGGCGATTCACCCCTCCACTTT. Amino acid sequence: CASSQDQGDSPLHF.

V and J are TRBV11-3 and TRBJ2-3, with D tentatively TRBD1 (6 bases). The CDR3 is made up of 14 amino acids. In germline, CDR1 is SGHNT, CDR2 YENEEA. V lost 5 bases and J 5 bases, leaving 14 bases between the germline ends. CDR3 sequence (DNA): TGTGCCAGCAGCAAAGGACAGTCCCGAGATACGCAGTATTTT. Encoded protein: CASSKGQSRDTQYF.

This rearrangement joins TRBV4-1 to TRBJ1-6, with a weak D call TRBD1 (5 bases). Per germline, CDR1 MGHRA and CDR2 YSYEKL. V was trimmed by 0 bases and J by 9 bases, leaving 15 bases between them. The CDR3 is 16 residues long. The CDR3 nucleotides read TGCGCCAGCAGCCAAGACATTCAGGGTAGTGGTTCACCCCTCCACTTT. Its translation: CASSQDIQGSGSPLHF.

The genes are TRBV30 and TRBJ2-3, with D maybe TRBD1 (5 bases). The V and J ends lost 3 bases and 1 base respectively, with 8 bases between them. The CDR3 loop spans 13 amino acids. Germline values: CDR1 GTSNPN, CDR2 SVGIG (reference sequence). The CDR3 is CAWSRRGTDTQYF. The CDR3 DNA sequence: TGTGCCTGGAGCCGCAGGGGCACAGATACGCAGTATTTT.

The rearrangement joins TRBV7-2 to TRBJ1-3, with D perhaps matching TRBD1 (5 bases). This CDR3 region has 14 residues. Per germline, CDR1 SGHTA and CDR2 FQGNSA. The germline V and J ends were trimmed by 1 base and 4 bases, with 8 bases remaining between them. This CDR3 reads CASSLDRTGNTIYF. Written as DNA, the CDR3 is TGTGCCAGCAGCTTAGACAGGACGGGAAACACCATATATTTT.

The chain links TRBV4-1 to TRBJ2-2, with 9 bases lining up with TRBD1. In germline, CDR1 is MGHRA, CDR2 YSYEKL. The trim removed 4 bases at V and 0 bases at J, leaving 0 bases unmatched. CDR3 size: 15 residues. The CDR3: CASSRTGANTGELFF. In DNA, the CDR3 is TGCGCCAGCAGCCGGACAGGGGCGAACACCGGGGAGCTGTTTTTT.

V and J are TRBV19 and TRBJ1-3; D may be TRBD1 (6 bases). V was shortened by 8 bases and J by 1 base, with 12 bases between the two germline ends. This CDR3 region has 14 residues. CDR1 and CDR2 from the germline V gene are LNHDA and SQIVND (reference sequence). CDR3 sequence: CASSTGSSGNTIYF. Here the CDR3 DNA reads TGTGCCAGTTCGACAGGTTCATCTGGAAACACCATATATTTT.

This clone was seen ten or more times. The chain combines TRBV7-6 with TRBJ2-3; D is unclear. This CDR3 is 13 amino acids long. V dropped 3 bases and J dropped 0 bases, with 4 bases sitting between them. Germline loops: CDR1 SGHVS, CDR2 FNYEAQ. The chain's CDR3 is CASSFGSTDTQYF. In nucleotides, the CDR3 is TGTGCCAGCAGCTTCGGTAGCACAGATACGCAGTATTTT.

This clone was counted between two and nine times. The V call is TRBV5-1, the J call TRBJ2-2; a weak D match, TRBD1 (5 bases). Germline V gene sequence: CDR1 SGHRS, CDR2 YFSETQ. The CDR3 totals 16 residues. V gave up 0 bases and J gave up 5 bases, with 14 bases separating them. CDR3 amino acids: CASSLEVSDTTGELFF. The CDR3 DNA is TGCGCCAGCAGCTTGGAGGTATCGGACACGACCGGGGAGCTGTTTTTT.

As DNA, the CDR3 is TGTGCCAGCAGTGAAGGCCCCAGCGGGGGTCCGGGGACCCAGTACTTC. This codes for CASSEGPSGGPGTQYF. This sequence joins TRBV6-1 and TRBJ2-5; 8 nucleotides line up with TRBD2. The V and J ends lost 1 base and 7 bases, in that order; junction bases with no gene match: 11. This CDR3 is 16 amino acids long. Per germline, CDR1 MNHNS and CDR2 SASEGT.

The genes are TRBV27 and TRBJ2-1, with TRBD2 matching 14 bases. Germline V CDR1 and CDR2: MNHEY, SMNVEV (reference sequence). V lost 4 bases to trimming and J lost 7 bases; unmatched junction nucleotides: 9. This CDR3 has 17 amino acids. This chain's CDR3 is CASSSMTSGGGRNEQFF. As DNA, the CDR3 is TGTGCCAGCAGTTCCATGACTAGCGGGGGGGGAAGGAATGAGCAGTTCTTC.